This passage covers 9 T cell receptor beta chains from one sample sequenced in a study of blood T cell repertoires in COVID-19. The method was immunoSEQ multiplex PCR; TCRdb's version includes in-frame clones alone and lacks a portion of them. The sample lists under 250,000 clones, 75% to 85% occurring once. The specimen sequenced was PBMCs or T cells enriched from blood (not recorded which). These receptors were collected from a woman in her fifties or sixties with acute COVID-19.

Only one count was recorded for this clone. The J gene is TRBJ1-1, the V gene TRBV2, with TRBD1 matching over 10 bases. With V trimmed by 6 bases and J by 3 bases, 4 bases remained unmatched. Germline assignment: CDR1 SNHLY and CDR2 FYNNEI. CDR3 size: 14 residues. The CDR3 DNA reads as TGTGCCAGCAGGAGGGACAGGGGAGACACTGAAGCTTTCTTT. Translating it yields CASRRDRGDTEAFF. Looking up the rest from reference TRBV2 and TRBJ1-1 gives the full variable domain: EPEVTQTPSHQVTQMGQEVILRCVPISNHLYFYWYRQILGQKVEFLVSFYNNEISEKSEIFDDQFSVERPDGSNFTLKIRSTKLEDSAMYFCASRRDRGDTEAFFGQGTRLTVV.

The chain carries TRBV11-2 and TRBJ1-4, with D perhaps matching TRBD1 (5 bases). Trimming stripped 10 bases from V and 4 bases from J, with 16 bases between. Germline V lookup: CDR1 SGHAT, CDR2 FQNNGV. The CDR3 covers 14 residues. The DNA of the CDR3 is TGTGCCACTCAGCGGGGGGGAGGTAATGAAAAACTGTTTTTT. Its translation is CATQRGGGNEKLFF.

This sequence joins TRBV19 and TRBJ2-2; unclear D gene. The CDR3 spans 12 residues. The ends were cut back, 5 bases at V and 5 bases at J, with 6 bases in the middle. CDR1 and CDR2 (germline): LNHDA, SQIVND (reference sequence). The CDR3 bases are TGTGCCAGTAGTCTTTTAACCGGGGAGCTGTTTTTT. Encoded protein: CASSLLTGELFF.

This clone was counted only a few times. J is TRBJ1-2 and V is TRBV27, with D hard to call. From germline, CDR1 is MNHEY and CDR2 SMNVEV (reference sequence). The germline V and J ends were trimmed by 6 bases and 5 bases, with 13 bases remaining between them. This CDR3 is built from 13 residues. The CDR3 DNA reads TGTGCCAGCAGCCCAGACACCACATATGGCTACACCTTC. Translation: CASSPDTTYGYTF.

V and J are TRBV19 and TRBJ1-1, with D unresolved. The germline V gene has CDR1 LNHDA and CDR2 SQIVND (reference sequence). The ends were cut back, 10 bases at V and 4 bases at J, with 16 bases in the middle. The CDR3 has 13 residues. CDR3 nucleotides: TGTGCCACCAGGCAAACCGACGGCACTGAAGCTTTCTTT. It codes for CATRQTDGTEAFF.

The CDR3 DNA reads as TGTGCCAGCTCACTAGGACAGGGTGGCAATCAGCCCCAGCATTTT. This encodes CASSLGQGGNQPQHF. The chain links TRBV18 to TRBJ1-5; 8 bases line up with TRBD1. CDR3 length equals 15 residues. V was pared by 4 bases and J by 2 bases, with 4 bases of the junction left unmatched. Germline V CDR1 and CDR2: KGHSH, LQKENI.

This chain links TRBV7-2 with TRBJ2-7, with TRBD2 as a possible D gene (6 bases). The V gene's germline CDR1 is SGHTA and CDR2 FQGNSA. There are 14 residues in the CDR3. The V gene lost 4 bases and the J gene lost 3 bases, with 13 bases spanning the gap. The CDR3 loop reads CASSSRRDFYEQYF. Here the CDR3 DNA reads TGTGCCAGCAGCTCCCGACGGGACTTCTACGAGCAGTACTTC.

The CDR3: CASSSLGASNTEAFF. CDR3 sequence (DNA): TGTGCCAGCAGCTCTCTCGGTGCGTCGAACACTGAAGCTTTCTTT. This chain links TRBV27 with TRBJ1-1; unclear D gene. V was cut by 6 bases and J by 1 base, with 15 bases left in between. The CDR3 loop spans 15 amino acids. The germline V gene has CDR1 MNHEY and CDR2 SMNVEV (reference sequence).

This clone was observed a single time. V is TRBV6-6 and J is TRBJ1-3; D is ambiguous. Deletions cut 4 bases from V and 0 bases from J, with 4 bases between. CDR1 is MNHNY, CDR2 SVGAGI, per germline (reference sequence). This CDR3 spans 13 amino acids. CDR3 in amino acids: CASSFRSGNTIYF. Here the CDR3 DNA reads TGTGCCAGCAGTTTCCGCTCTGGAAACACCATATATTTT.